A selection of T cell receptor beta chains follows, all from one sample in a study of blood T cell repertoires in COVID-19. The repertoire was sequenced with immunoSEQ multiplex PCR; TCRdb's copy has only in-frame clones and lacks some. The sample records 200,000 to 250,000 clones, 75% to 90% being singletons. The specimen was peripheral blood. The receptor source for this set is an elderly woman with COVID-19, enrolled during active disease. Each CDR3 is given with its conserved first and last residue. A D gene is named only where the DNA matches it firmly. Clone size is stated in some rows and not others, as once, few, many or a class when expanded.

D	size	J	V	CDR3	DNA
NA	NA	TRBJ1-1	TRBV28	CASSSAQTGKNQAFF	TGTGCCAGCAGTTCCGCCCAGACGGGAAAGAATCAAGCTTTCTTT
NA	few	TRBJ1-2	TRBV5-6	CASSLEKAGDYGYTF	TGTGCCAGCAGCTTGGAAAAAGCCGGGGACTATGGCTACACCTTC
NA	NA	TRBJ2-2	TRBV7-3	CASSLRGGSGELFF	TGTGCCAGCAGCTTACGGGGTGGATCCGGGGAGCTGTTTTTT
TRBD2	NA	TRBJ2-7	TRBV18	CASSPGLASEQYF	TGTGCCAGCTCACCCGGACTAGCGTCCGAGCAGTACTTC
NA	NA	TRBJ1-1	TRBV7-3	CASRGGQGNTEAFF	TGTGCCAGCAGGGGTGGGCAGGGGAACACTGAAGCTTTCTTT
TRBD1	few	TRBJ1-1	TRBV12-3/TRBV12-4	CASSDHRGRAFF	TGTGCCAGCAGTGACCACAGGGGAAGAGCTTTCTTT
NA	NA	TRBJ1-4	TRBV28	CASSQRDFTEKLFF	TGTGCCAGCAGCCAGAGGGACTTTACTGAAAAACTGTTTTTT
TRBD1	NA	TRBJ2-2	TRBV6-6	CASNSRTGVNTGELFF	TGTGCCAGCAACTCCAGGACAGGGGTGAACACCGGGGAGCTGTTTTTT
NA	NA	TRBJ1-1	TRBV7-9	CASSSLGEGTEAFF	TGTGCCAGCAGCTCACTTGGGGAGGGAACTGAAGCTTTCTTT
TRBD2	NA	TRBJ2-7	TRBV5-4	CASSPGTSNEQYF	TGTGCCAGCAGCCCCGGGACTAGCAACGAGCAGTACTTC
NA	NA	TRBJ1-2	TRBV2	CASSVGQGSPPTGAF	NA
NA	NA	TRBJ1-2	TRBV25-1	CASSISGRSYGYTF	TGTGCCAGCAGTATTTCAGGGCGAAGCTATGGCTACACCTTC
TRBD2	NA	TRBJ2-1	TRBV9	CASNDGGAYNEQFF	TGTGCCAGCAATGACGGGGGGGCCTACAATGAGCAGTTCTTC
TRBD2	NA	TRBJ2-6	TRBV19	CASSTGGSGANVLTF	TGTGCCAGTAGTACGGGGGGATCTGGGGCCAACGTCCTGACTTTC
NA	NA	TRBJ1-1	TRBV4-1	CASSPRLLNTEAFF	TGCGCCAGCAGCCCCAGGCTGTTGAACACTGAAGCTTTCTTT
NA	NA	TRBJ1-6	TRBV7-2	CASSLAGGNNSPLHF	TGTGCCAGCAGCTTAGCGGGAGGGAACAATTCACCCCTCCACTTT
NA	once	TRBJ1-1	TRBV2	CATVRTFLTEAFF	TGTGCCACAGTCCGGACATTTTTGACTGAAGCTTTCTTT
NA	NA	TRBJ1-1	TRBV30	CAWSVGAETEAFF	TGTGCCTGGAGTGTAGGAGCCGAAACTGAAGCTTTCTTT
NA	NA	TRBJ1-2	TRBV5-8	CASSLEQPGYGYTF	TGTGCCAGCAGCTTGGAACAGCCAGGCTATGGCTACACCTTC
TRBD2	NA	TRBJ2-3	TRBV7-9	CASSFKLAESTDTQYF	TGTGCCAGCAGCTTTAAACTAGCGGAGAGCACAGATACGCAGTATTTT
NA	NA	TRBJ1-1	TRBV7-9	CASTRGQMNTEAFF	TGTGCCAGCACCCGTGGTCAGATGAACACTGAAGCTTTCTTT
NA	NA	TRBJ2-3	TRBV7-3	CASSPLGANTQYF	TGTGCCAGCAGCCCCCTCGGTGCGAATACGCAGTATTTT
NA	NA	TRBJ1-2	TRBV5-1	CASSLGGDGYTF	TGCGCCAGCAGCCTCGGAGGTGATGGCTACACCTTC
TRBD2	few	TRBJ2-1	TRBV6-5	CACKVAGGRNEQFF	TGTGCCTGCAAAGTAGCGGGGGGGCGGAATGAGCAGTTCTTC
NA	NA	TRBJ1-5	TRBV2	CASRLMAGGQPQHF	TGTGCCAGCCGACTTATGGCCGGAGGTCAGCCCCAGCATTTT
NA	NA	TRBJ2-7	TRBV6-2/TRBV6-3	CASSYRAGLSYEQYF	TGTGCCAGCAGTTATCGGGCGGGACTCTCCTACGAGCAGTACTTC
NA	NA	TRBJ1-1	TRBV30	CAWSVGQGRTAEAFF	TGTGCCTGGAGTGTAGGTCAGGGTAGAACGGCTGAAGCTTTCTTT
NA	NA	TRBJ2-5	TRBV29-1	CSVKGYQETQYF	TGCAGCGTAAAGGGGTACCAAGAGACCCAGTACTTC
NA	NA	TRBJ1-1	TRBV7-2	CASSYGRVGNTEAFF	TGTGCCAGCAGCTACGGCCGGGTAGGGAACACTGAAGCTTTCTTT
TRBD1	NA	TRBJ1-2	TRBV5-5	CASSRQGVAVDGYTF	TGTGCCAGCAGCCGACAGGGGGTTGCGGTGGATGGCTACACCTTC
NA	NA	TRBJ1-1	TRBV7-9	CASSLWGEGRNTEAFF	TGTGCCAGCAGCTTATGGGGAGAAGGGAGAAACACTGAAGCTTTCTTT
NA	few	TRBJ1-1	TRBV6-2/TRBV6-3	CASSPGAWATEAFF	TGTGCCAGCAGCCCAGGGGCGTGGGCCACTGAAGCTTTCTTT
NA	once	TRBJ1-5	TRBV19	CASTQGYSNQPQHF	TGTGCCAGTACCCAGGGATATAGCAATCAGCCCCAGCATTTT
TRBD1	once	TRBJ1-2	TRBV7-2	CASSLTRGLGYTF	TGTGCCAGCAGCTTAACCAGGGGGCTTGGCTACACCTTC
NA	NA	TRBJ1-1	TRBV18	CASSPFTNAEAFF	TGTGCCAGCTCACCCTTTACTAACGCTGAAGCTTTCTTT